This paragraph reports one TCR beta chain. Via MiXCR, TCRdb re-called the 5' RACE reads, giving one row per CDR3 protein. The table includes just under 550,000 distinct CDR3 sequences, about 15% detected once. The data stem from a study of identical twins. Trimming cost V 6 bases and J 5 bases, with 12 bases left between them. The germline V gene encodes CDR1 DFQATT and CDR2 SNEGSKA (reference sequence). The length of the CDR3 is 12 residues. The sample also formed part of further work on yellow fever vaccine responses in identical twins.

The sequenced material came from CD4+ T cells sorted from blood. The genes are TRBV20-1 and TRBJ2-3, with a tentative D call TRBD2 (6 bases). This TCR was recovered from a woman between 18 and 30 years old in good health. CDR3 amino acids: CSANGGEDTQYF. DNA of the CDR3: TGCAGTGCCAATGGAGGGGAAGATACGCAGTATTTT.